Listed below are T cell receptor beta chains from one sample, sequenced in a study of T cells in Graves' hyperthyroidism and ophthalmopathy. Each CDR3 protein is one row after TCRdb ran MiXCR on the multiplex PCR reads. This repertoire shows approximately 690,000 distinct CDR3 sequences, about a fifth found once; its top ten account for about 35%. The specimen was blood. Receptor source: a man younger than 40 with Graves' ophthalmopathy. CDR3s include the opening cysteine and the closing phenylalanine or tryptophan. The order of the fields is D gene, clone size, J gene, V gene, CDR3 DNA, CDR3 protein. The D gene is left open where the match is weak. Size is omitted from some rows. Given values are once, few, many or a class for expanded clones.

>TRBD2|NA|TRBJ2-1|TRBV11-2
TGTGCCAGCAGCTCCTTAGCGGGAGACAATGAGCAGTTCTTC
CASSSLAGDNEQFF
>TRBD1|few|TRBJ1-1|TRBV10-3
TGTGCCATCAGTGCAGGGGACAGGGTGTTCACTGAAGCTTTCTTT
CAISAGDRVFTEAFF
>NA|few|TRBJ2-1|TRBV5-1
TGCGCCAGCAGCTTGCAGGGAGCCTACAATGAGCAGTTCTTC
CASSLQGAYNEQFF
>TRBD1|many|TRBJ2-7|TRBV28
TGTGCCAGCAGTGGGACAGGGCTCCACGAGCAGTACTTC
CASSGTGLHEQYF
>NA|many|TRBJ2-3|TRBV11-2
TGTGCCAGCAGCGGGGCTAGGGGATGGGGCGACACAGATACGCAGTATTTT
CASSGARGWGDTDTQYF
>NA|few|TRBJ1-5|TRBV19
TGTGCCAGTAGTATAGATCAGGGCAATCAGCCCCAGCATTTT
CASSIDQGNQPQHF
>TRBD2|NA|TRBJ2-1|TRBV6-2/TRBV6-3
TGTGCCACCTTTAGCGGGGGCAATGAGCAGTTCTTC
CATFSGGNEQFF
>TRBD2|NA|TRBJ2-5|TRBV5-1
TGCGCCAGCAGACCTTGGACTAGTGGAGAGACCCAGTACTTC
CASRPWTSGETQYF
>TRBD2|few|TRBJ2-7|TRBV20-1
TGCAGTGCTAGAGAGCCCCGGGGGGGGGGACGCTACGAGCAGTACTTC
CSAREPRGGGRYEQYF
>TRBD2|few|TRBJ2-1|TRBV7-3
TGTGCCAGCAGCTTAGAACGGACTAGCGGGAGGGTTGAGCAGTTCTTC
CASSLERTSGRVEQFF
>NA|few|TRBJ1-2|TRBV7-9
TGTGCCAGCAGCTTAGTATCCGGGGATGGCTACACCTTC
CASSLVSGDGYTF
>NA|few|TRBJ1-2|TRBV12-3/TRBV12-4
TGTGCCAGCAGTTTAGAGAGACGGAACTATGGCTACACCTTC
CASSLERRNYGYTF
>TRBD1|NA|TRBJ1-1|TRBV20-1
TGCAGTGCTAGAGTCCGGACAGGGTCGAGGAACACTGAAGCTTTCTTT
CSARVRTGSRNTEAFF
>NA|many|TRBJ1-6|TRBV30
TGTGCCTGGAGTGGCTCAGGTGATAATTCACCCCTCCACTTT
CAWSGSGDNSPLHF
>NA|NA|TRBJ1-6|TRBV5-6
TGTGCCAGCAGCTTTCAGGGGCTTGGCTCACCCCTCCACTTT
CASSFQGLGSPLHF
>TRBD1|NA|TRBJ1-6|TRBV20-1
TGCAGTGCTGCTAACCGACAGGGCAATAATTCACCCCTCCACTTT
CSAANRQGNNSPLHF
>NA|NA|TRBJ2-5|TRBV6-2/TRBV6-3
TGTGCCAGCAGTTATCGTCGCGGCAGGGAAGAGACCCAGTACTTC
CASSYRRGREETQYF
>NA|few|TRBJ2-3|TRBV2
TGTGCCAGCAGTAACTACGATACGCAGTATTTT
CASSNYDTQYF
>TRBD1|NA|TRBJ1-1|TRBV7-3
TGTGCCAGCAGCTTATCTTCGCCGGGACAGGGAGTAGAGAACACTGAAGCTTTCTTT
CASSLSSPGQGVENTEAFF
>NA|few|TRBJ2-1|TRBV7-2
TGTGCCAGCAGCCCCCACCGGACTACGCCCTACAATGAGCAGTTCTTC
CASSPHRTTPYNEQFF
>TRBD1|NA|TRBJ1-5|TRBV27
TGTGCCAGCCGGAAACACAGGGGGAATCAGCCCCAGCATTTT
CASRKHRGNQPQHF
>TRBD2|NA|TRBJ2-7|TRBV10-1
TGCGCCAGCAGACGGCGGGAGAGCTACGAGCAGTACTTC
CASRRRESYEQYF
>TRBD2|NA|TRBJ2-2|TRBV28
TGTGCCAGTGTGCGGGCGGGAGGCACCGGGGAGCTGTTTTTT
CASVRAGGTGELFF
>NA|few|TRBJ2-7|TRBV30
TGTGCCTGGCAACCGGGCCTCACCTACGAGCAGTACTTC
CAWQPGLTYEQYF
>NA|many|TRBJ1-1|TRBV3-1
TGTGCCAGCGCCCGAGGGAGCACTGAAGCTTTCTTT
CASARGSTEAFF
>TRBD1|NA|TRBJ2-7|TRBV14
TGTGCCAGCAGCCAAAAGACAGGGTACTACGAGCAGTACTTC
CASSQKTGYYEQYF
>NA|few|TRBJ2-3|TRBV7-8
TGTGCCAGCAGCTTAGGCAGGAGGTCTGATACGCAGTATTTT
CASSLGRRSDTQYF
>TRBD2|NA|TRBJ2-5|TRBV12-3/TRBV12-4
TGTGCCAGCACTATAACTGGAGGGAGGGAAGAGACCCAGTACTTC
CASTITGGREETQYF
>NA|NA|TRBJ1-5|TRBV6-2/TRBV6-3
TGTGCCAGCAGCCTAGGGACCAGGGGCCGTCTGGACCAGCCCCAGCATTTT
CASSLGTRGRLDQPQHF
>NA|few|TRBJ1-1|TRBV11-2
TGTGCCAGCAGCTTCGACAGTCCCACTGAAGCTTTCTTT
CASSFDSPTEAFF
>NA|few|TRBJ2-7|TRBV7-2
TGTGCCAGCAGCTTAGGCGGTAAAAGGAATTACGAGCAGTACTTC
CASSLGGKRNYEQYF
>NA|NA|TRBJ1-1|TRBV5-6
TGTGCCAGCAGCTTGGAGGGACACCTAAGGACTGAAGCTTTCTTT
CASSLEGHLRTEAFF
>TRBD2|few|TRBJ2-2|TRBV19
TGTGCCAGTACTTTACTAGCGGGAGGGCCCACCGGGGAGCTGTTTTTT
CASTLLAGGPTGELFF
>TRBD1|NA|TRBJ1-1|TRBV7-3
TGTGCCAGCAGCTTCAGGGGGCTAGCTGAAGCTTTCTTT
CASSFRGLAEAFF
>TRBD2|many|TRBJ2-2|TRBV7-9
TGTGCCAGCAGCCCAACGGGAGGCACGAACACCGGGGAGCTGTTTTTT
CASSPTGGTNTGELFF
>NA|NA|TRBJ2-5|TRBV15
TGTGCCACCAGCAGCCCCGCGGACAGCCGAGGGGAGACCCAGTACTTC
CATSSPADSRGETQYF
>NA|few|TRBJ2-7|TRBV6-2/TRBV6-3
TGTGCCAGCAGTTACAGACCGCCGGACTTAAGCTCCTACGAGCAGTACTTC
CASSYRPPDLSSYEQYF
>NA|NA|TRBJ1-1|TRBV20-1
TGCAGTGCTAGCAAAGGGGTGAACACTGAAGCTTTCTTT
CSASKGVNTEAFF
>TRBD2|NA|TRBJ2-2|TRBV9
TGTGCCAGCAGCGGCGGGACTAGCTTGTCCGGGGAGCTGTTTTTT
CASSGGTSLSGELFF
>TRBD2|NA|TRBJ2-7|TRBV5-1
TGCGCCAGCAGCTTTAGCGGGATGACTTCCTACGAGCAGTACTTC
CASSFSGMTSYEQYF
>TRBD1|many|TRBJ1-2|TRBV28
TGTGCCAGCAGCTCCGGGACAGCCTATGGCTACACCTTC
CASSSGTAYGYTF
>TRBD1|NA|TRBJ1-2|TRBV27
TGTGCCAACAGTCCTACAGGGGGCGGTGGCTACACCTTC
CANSPTGGGGYTF
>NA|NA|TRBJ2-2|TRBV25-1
TGTGCCAGCAGCCGCGTGGGTGGCGGGGAGCTGTTTTTT
CASSRVGGGELFF
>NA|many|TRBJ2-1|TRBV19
TGTGCCAGTAGTGGACACTCCTCCTACAATGAGCAGTTCTTC
CASSGHSSYNEQFF
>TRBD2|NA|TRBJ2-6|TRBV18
TGTGCCAGCTCACCATACGGGACTAGCGGTGTCTCTGGGGCCAACGTCCTGACTTTC
CASSPYGTSGVSGANVLTF
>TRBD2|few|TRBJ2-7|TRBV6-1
TGTGCCAGCAGCACCTTGAAGGCATTAGCGACTAGCGGCTACGAGCAGTACTTC
CASSTLKALATSGYEQYF
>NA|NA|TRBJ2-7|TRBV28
TGTGCCAGCAGTTTATCAATTTACGAGCAGTACTTC
CASSLSIYEQYF
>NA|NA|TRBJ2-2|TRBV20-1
TGCAGTGCCCCCCCCCCGGACATACCGAACACCGGGGAGCTGTTTTTT
CSAPPPDIPNTGELFF
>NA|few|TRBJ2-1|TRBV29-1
TGCAGCTTGGGGTGGGCAGGGAGCGTCAATGAGCAGTTCTTC
CSLGWAGSVNEQFF
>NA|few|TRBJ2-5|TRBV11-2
TGTGCCAGCAGAAGGAGCCTCCAGGAGGAGACCCAGTACTTC
CASRRSLQEETQYF
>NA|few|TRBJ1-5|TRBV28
TGTGCCTGCAGTCCACGAAGGGAGTATAGCAATCAGCCCCAGCATTTT
CACSPRREYSNQPQHF
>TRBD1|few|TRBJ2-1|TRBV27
TGTGCCAGCAGTTCGGGACAGAAAACTTACAATGAGCAGTTCTTC
CASSSGQKTYNEQFF
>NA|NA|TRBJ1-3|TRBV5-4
TGTGCCAGCAGCCAACCACAGGGCGGAAACACCATATATTTT
CASSQPQGGNTIYF
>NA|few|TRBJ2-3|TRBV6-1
TGTGCCAGCAGTGAAGGGTCGACACAGTGGGTTGGCACAGATACGCAGTATTTT
CASSEGSTQWVGTDTQYF
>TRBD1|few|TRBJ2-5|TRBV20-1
TGCAGTGCTAGGGGACAGGGAGAAGAGACCCAGTACTTC
CSARGQGEETQYF
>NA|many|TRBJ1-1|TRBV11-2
TGTGCCAGCAGCGAAGGACGCTCACATTTGAACACTGAAGCTTTCTTT
CASSEGRSHLNTEAFF
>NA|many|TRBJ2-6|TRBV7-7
TGTGCTAGCAGCCCACAGGACTCTGGGGCCAACGTCCTGACTTTC
CASSPQDSGANVLTF
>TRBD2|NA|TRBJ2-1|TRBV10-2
TGCGCCAGCGGAGAAGCGGGAGCCTACAATGAGCAGTTCTTC
CASGEAGAYNEQFF
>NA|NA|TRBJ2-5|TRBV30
TGTGCCTGTTCTGCCGGGAAGACCCAGTACTTC
CACSAGKTQYF
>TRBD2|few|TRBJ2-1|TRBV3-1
TGTGCCAGCAGCCCTAGTTCTAGCGGTTACAATGAGCAGTTCTTC
CASSPSSSGYNEQFF